This T cell receptor (beta chain) was observed in a study of tumor-infiltrating lymphocytes in primary liver carcinoma. As for the study in general: Enrolled patients were male and female, aged 30 to 69 years. The tumors ranged from roughly 4.2 to 10 cm across and fell within stage T1-T3 N0M0. The number of productive TCRbeta reads per sample ranged from roughly 3.5 to 8 million and was similar across tissue types.

Researchers generated TCR beta cDNA from roughly 510 ng of total RNA, relying on a constant-region primer. Modified slightly, ARM-PCR produced TCR beta libraries over three nested multiplex PCR rounds. In the first two PCR rounds, TRBV1-TRBV30 forward primers were paired with a C-beta reverse primer, and each round lasted approximately 10 cycles. One entry per CDR3 protein, called by TCRdb with MiXCR from the multiplex PCR reads. Here the sample spans about 70,000 distinct CDR3 sequences, 60% to 75% being singletons. Each 20-30 mg portion of unsorted bulk tissue served as the source for co-extraction of RNA and DNA. These patients lived with chronic HBV infection and had never been treated. This CDR3 spans 13 amino acids. The V and J ends lost 9 bases and 7 bases respectively, with 13 bases between them. The germline gives CDR1 MNHEY, CDR2 SVGEGT.

The origin of this receptor is a man aged 40-49 years with primary liver carcinoma and hepatitis B virus infection. Sample: liver tumor tissue from sampling region 4. Regarding subset: tumor region T4, right-lateral pole. The chain has TRBV6-2 or TRBV6-3 and TRBJ1-6; D is undetermined. CDR3 loop: CASIGVGNSPLHF. For the CDR3, the DNA is TGTGCCAGTATCGGGGTCGGCAATTCACCCCTCCACTTT.